The present entry profiles one T cell receptor beta chain with its context. Antigen specificity is unknown. With 0 bases removed from V and 6 bases from J, the gap between germline ends came to 6 bases. Per germline, CDR1 LGHNA and CDR2 YNFKEQ. This CDR3 is 13 amino acids long. This entry comes from a study of CD8 T cells in Susac syndrome. Study-wide points: The greatest CD8+ clonal expansion in Susac occurred in TEMRA cells and in active patients.

Sequencing of TCR beta, carried out with a high-throughput approach, was applied to CD8+ and CD4+ T cells from the blood. Diagnostic criteria defined recently for definite or probable disease were met by the Susac syndrome patients. FACS was used to enrich TEMRA cells, whereas the CD8+ and CD4+ T cells were obtained by negative isolation. Reverse transcription used about 0.45 to 1 ug RNA and random hexamers. TCRdb re-called the immunoSEQ multiplex PCR reads with MiXCR, one entry per CDR3 protein. The sample lists around 200,000 distinct CDR3 sequences; 85% to 95% were seen once. The receptor comes from a human donor with Susac syndrome. Input material: CD8+ T cells from PBMCs. The chain employs TRBV4-2 and TRBJ2-1, with D unresolved. The CDR3 DNA is TGTGCCAGCAGCCAAGATTTAGGCAATGAGCAGTTCTTC. Encoded protein: CASSQDLGNEQFF.